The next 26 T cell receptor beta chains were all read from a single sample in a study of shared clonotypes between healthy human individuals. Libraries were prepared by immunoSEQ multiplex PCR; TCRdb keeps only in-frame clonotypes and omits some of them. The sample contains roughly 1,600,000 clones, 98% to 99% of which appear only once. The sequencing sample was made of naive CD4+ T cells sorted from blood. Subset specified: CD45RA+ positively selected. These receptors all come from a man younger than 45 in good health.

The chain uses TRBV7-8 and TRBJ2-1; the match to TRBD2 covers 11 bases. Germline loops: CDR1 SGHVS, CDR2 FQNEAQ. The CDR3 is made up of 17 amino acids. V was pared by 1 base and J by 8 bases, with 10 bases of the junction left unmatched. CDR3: CASSLDYLAGGPHEQFF. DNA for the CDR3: TGTGCCAGCAGCTTAGACTATTTAGCGGGAGGGCCCCATGAGCAGTTCTTC.

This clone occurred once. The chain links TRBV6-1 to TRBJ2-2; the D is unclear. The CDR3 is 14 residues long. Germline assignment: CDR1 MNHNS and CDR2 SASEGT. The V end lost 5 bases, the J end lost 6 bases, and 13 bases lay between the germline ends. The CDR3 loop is CASSPDPMAGELFF. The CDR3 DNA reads TGTGCCAGCAGTCCAGACCCTATGGCCGGGGAGCTGTTTTTT.

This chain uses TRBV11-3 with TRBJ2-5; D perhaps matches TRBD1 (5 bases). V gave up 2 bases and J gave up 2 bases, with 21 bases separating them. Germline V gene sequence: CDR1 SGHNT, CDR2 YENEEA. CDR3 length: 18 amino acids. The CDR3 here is CASSLFPPGRAAQETQYF. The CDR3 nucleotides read TGTGCCAGCAGCTTATTTCCCCCGGGCAGGGCGGCGCAAGAGACCCAGTACTTC.

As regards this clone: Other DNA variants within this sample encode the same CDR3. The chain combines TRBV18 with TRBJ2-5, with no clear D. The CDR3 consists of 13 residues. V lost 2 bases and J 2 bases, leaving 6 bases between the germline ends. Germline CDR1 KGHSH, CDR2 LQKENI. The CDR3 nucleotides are TGTGCCAGCTCACCATTGGGTCAAGAGACCCAGTACTTC. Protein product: CASSPLGQETQYF.

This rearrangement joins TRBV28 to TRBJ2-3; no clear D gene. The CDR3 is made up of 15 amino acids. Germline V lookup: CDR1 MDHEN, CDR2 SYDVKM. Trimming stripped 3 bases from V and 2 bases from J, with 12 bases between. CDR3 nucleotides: TGTGCCAGCAGTTTTGGAATGGCGACCACAGATACGCAGTATTTT. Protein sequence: CASSFGMATTDTQYF.

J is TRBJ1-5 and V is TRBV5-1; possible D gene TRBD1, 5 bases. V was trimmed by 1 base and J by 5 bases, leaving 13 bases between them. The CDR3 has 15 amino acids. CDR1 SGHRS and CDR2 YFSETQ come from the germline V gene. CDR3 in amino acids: CASSLFGGVDQPQHF. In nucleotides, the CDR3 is TGCGCCAGCAGCTTGTTTGGGGGGGTAGATCAGCCCCAGCATTTT.

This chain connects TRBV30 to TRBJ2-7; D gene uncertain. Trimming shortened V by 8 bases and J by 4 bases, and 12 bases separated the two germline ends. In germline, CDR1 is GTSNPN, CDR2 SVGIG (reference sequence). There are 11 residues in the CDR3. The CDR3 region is CATQTGYEQYF. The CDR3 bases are TGTGCCACCCAAACCGGGTACGAGCAGTACTTC.

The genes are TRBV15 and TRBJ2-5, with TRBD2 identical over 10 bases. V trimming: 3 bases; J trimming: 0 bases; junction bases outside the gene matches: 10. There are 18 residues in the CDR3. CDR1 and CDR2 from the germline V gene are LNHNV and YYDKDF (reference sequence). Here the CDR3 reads CATSSGILSGRNQETQYF. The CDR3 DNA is TGTGCCACCAGCAGCGGAATCCTTAGCGGGAGGAACCAAGAGACCCAGTACTTC. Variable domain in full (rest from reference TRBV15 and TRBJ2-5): DAMVIQNPRYQVTQFGKPVTLSCSQTLNHNVMYWYQQKSSQAPKLLFHYYDKDFNNEADTPDNFQSRRPNTSFCFLDIRSPGLGDTAMYLCATSSGILSGRNQETQYFGPGTRLLVL.

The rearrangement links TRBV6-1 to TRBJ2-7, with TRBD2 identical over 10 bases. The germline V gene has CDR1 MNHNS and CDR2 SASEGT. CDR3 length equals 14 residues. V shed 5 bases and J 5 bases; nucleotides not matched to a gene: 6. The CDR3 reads CASSSSGSFNEQYF. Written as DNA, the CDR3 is TGTGCCAGCAGTTCTAGCGGGAGTTTCAACGAGCAGTACTTC.

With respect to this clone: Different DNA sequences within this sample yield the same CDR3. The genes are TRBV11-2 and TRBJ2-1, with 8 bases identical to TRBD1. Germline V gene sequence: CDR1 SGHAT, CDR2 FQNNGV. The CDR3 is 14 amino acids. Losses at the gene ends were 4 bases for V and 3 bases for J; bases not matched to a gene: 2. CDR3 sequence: CASSSDRVYNEQFF. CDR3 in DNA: TGTGCCAGCAGCTCGGACAGGGTCTACAATGAGCAGTTCTTC.

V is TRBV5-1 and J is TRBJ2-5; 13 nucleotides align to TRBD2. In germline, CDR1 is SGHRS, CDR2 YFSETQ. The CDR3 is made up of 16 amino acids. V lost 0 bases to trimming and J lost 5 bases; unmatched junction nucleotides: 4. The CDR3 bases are TGCGCCAGCAGCTTGGTACTAGCGGGAGGGCCCGAGACCCAGTACTTC. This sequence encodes CASSLVLAGGPETQYF.

CDR3 coding DNA: TGTGCCAGCAAAGGACTAGCGGGAACCGGGGAGCTGTTTTTT. This codes for CASKGLAGTGELFF. This rearrangement joins TRBV28 to TRBJ2-2; 12 positions agree with TRBD2. The junction had 2 bases not matched to a gene; V was cut back by 7 bases and J by 5 bases. This CDR3 is 14 amino acids long. Germline-derived CDR1 and CDR2 are MDHEN and SYDVKM. Complete variable domain (other parts from reference TRBV28 and TRBJ2-2): DVKVTQSSRYLVKRTGEKVFLECVQDMDHENMFWYRQDPGLGLRLIYFSYDVKMKEKGDIPEGYSVSREKKERFSLILESASTNQTSMYLCASKGLAGTGELFFGEGSRLTVL.

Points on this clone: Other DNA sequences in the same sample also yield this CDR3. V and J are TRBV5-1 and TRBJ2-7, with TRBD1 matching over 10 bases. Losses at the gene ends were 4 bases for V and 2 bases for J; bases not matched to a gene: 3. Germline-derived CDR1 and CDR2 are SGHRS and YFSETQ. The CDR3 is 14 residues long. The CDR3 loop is CASSRGQGAYEQYF. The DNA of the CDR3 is TGCGCCAGCAGCCGAGGACAGGGGGCCTACGAGCAGTACTTC.

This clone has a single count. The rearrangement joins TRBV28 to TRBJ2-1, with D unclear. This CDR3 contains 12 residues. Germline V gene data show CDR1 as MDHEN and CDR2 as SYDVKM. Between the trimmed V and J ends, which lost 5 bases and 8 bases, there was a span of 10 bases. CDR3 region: CASSRRRDEQFF. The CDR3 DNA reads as TGTGCCAGCAGTCGCCGTAGGGATGAGCAGTTCTTC.

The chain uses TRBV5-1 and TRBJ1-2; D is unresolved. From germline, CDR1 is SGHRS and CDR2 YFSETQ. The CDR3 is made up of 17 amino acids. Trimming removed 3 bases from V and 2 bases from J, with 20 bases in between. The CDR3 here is CASSSQKGLARNYGYTF. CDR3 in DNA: TGCGCCAGCAGCTCTCAAAAGGGTCTTGCGAGAAACTATGGCTACACCTTC.

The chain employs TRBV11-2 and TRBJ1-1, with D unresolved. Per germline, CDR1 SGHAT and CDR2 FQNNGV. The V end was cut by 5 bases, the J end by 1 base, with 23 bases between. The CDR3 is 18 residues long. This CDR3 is CASSEPGGARGRNTEAFF. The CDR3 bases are TGTGCCAGCAGCGAACCGGGAGGAGCCCGAGGGAGGAACACTGAAGCTTTCTTT.

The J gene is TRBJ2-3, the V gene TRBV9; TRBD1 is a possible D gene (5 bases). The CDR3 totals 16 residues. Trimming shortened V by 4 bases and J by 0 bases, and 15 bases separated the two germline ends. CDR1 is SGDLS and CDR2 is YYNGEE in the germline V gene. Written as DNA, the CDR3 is TGTGCCAGCAGCCCAAGACAAGGGGTCAGCACAGATACGCAGTATTTT. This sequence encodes CASSPRQGVSTDTQYF.

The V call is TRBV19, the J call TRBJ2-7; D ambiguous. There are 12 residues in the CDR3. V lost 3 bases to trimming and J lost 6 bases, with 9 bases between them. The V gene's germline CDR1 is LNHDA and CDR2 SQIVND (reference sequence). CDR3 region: CASSIGIGEQYF. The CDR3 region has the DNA TGTGCCAGTAGTATTGGGATAGGCGAGCAGTACTTC.

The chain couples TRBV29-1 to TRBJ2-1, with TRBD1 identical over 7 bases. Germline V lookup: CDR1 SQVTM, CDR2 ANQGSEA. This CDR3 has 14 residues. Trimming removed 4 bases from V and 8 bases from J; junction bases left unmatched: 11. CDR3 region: CSVAATGLGHEQFF. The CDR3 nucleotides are TGCAGCGTTGCCGCGACAGGGCTGGGTCATGAGCAGTTCTTC.

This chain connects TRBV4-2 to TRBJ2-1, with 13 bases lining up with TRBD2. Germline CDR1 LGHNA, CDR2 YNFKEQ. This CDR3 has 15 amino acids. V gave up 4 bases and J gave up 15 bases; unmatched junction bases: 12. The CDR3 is CASSRGGTSGKRTFF. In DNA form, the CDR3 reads TGTGCCAGCAGCCGAGGGGGGACTAGCGGGAAAAGGACGTTCTTC.

The CDR3 here is CAAGNLGTDTQYF. CDR3 nucleotides: TGTGCCGCGGGGAACCTAGGCACAGATACGCAGTATTTT. The chain recombines TRBV15 with TRBJ2-3; possible D gene TRBD2, 6 bases. The CDR3 covers 13 residues. Germline V gene sequence: CDR1 LNHNV, CDR2 YYDKDF (reference sequence). Trimming left V 11 bases short and J 1 base short, with 13 bases between.

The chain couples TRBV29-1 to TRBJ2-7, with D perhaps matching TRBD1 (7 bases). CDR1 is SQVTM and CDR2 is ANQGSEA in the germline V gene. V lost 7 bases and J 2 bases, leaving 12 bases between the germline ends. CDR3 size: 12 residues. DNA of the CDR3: TGCAGCGCCAGGGGGGCGGCCTACGAGCAGTACTTC. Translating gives CSARGAAYEQYF.

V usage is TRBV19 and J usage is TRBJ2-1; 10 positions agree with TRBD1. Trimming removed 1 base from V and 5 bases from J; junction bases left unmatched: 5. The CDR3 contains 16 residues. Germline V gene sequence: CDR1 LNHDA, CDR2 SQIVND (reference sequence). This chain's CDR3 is CASSIGDRGLNNEQFF. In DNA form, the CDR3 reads TGTGCCAGTAGTATAGGGGACAGGGGCTTAAACAATGAGCAGTTCTTC.

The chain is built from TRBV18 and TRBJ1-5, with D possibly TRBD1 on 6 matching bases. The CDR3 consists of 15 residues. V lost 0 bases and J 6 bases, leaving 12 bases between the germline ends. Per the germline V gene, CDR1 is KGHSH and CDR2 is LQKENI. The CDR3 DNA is TGTGCCAGCTCACCACCGAACAGGGTCGGTCAGCCCCAGCATTTT. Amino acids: CASSPPNRVGQPQHF.

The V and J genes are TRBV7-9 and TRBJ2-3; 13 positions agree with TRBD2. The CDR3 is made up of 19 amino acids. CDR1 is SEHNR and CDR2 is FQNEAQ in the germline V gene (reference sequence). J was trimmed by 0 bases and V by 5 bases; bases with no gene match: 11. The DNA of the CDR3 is TGTGCCAGCAGCCCCCTAGGGACTAGCGGGATACTCAGCACAGATACGCAGTATTTT. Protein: CASSPLGTSGILSTDTQYF.

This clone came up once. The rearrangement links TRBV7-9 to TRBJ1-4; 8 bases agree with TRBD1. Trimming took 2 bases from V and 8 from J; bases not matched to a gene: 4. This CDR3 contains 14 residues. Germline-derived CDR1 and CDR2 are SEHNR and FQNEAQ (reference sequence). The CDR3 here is CASSLSAGGEKLFF. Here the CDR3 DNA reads TGTGCCAGCAGCTTAAGTGCAGGGGGCGAAAAACTGTTTTTT.